This T cell receptor (beta chain) is from a study of early stage breast cancer tumors. Whole-study findings and limits: Bulk DNA sequencing of unsorted cells missed chain pairing and markers.

Blood replicates held 0.5 ug DNA, tumor or normal breast about 1.5 ug, two each. The assay was immunoSEQ multiplex PCR, and TCRdb's table has in-frame clones only and misses some. Of about 5,400 clones in the sample, 55% to 75% are singletons; the top ten hold 9.4%. On this clone itself: What it binds is not known.

Germline CDR1 is KGHSH and CDR2 is LQKENI. This CDR3 has 13 amino acids. The germline V and J ends were trimmed by 6 bases and 0 bases, with 8 bases remaining between them. The chain has TRBV18 and TRBJ1-1; D is undetermined. The sample consisted of breast tumor tissue. This receptor was identified in a person between 55 and 69 years old with breast cancer. This chain's CDR3 is CASSPTMNTEAFF. DNA for the CDR3: TGTGCCAGCTCGCCTACCATGAACACTGAAGCTTTCTTT.